This T cell receptor beta chain was recovered during a study of lymphopenia after photon versus proton radiotherapy. Regarding the study as a whole: Larger post-nadir TCR diversity loss correlated inversely with survival in deceased patients.

A note on this clone: Its antigen is undetermined.

TCRdb's copy holds only in-frame clones and misses some; the assay was immunoSEQ multiplex PCR. The repertoire holds 25,000 to 35,000 clones, with approximately 92% as singletons. The CDR3 runs 14 residues. Germline V lookup: CDR1 MNHEY, CDR2 SVGAGI. V lost 6 bases and J lost 8; bases outside the gene matches: 4. This TCR came from a woman in her seventies with pancreatic cancer. Some clones in this sample may be carry-over from other donors' samples. The V call is TRBV6-5, the J call TRBJ1-6; TRBD1 matches at 10 bases. This sample comprised peripheral blood, obtained from a patient treated with proton-based radiotherapy. The CDR3 loop reads CASSWDRGDSPLHF. The CDR3 bases are TGTGCCAGCAGCTGGGACAGGGGTGATTCACCCCTCCACTTT.